This T cell receptor (beta chain) was recovered during a study of naive and memory T cell subsets. Points from the study as a whole: Gini index rose across naive, CM, EM and EMRA in CD4 and CD8. Especially in CD8 cells, naive repertoires contained a few larger clonotypes, possibly CD45RA-re-expressing memory cells.

Both TRBC1 and TRBC2 were covered by a beta constant-region primer of two equimolar oligonucleotides. The ligated cDNA underwent four PCR rounds using SP2 and nested alpha and beta constant-region primers. MiXCR, run by TCRdb on the UMI-ligation and nested PCR reads, gives a single entry per CDR3 protein. The repertoire consists of about 150,000 distinct CDR3 sequences, with about 20% occurring once and the leading ten covering 0.09% to 0.13%. Cells stained for CD3, CD4, CD8, CD45RA and CD27 were sorted into four subsets. This clonotype turned up a few times. Its matching antigen is unknown. Losses at the gene ends were 1 base for V and 6 bases for J; bases not matched to a gene: 3. CDR3 length: 14 residues. Germline V gene sequence: CDR1 SGHAT, CDR2 FQNNGV.

Sequenced input: naive CD4+ T cells from blood. The rearrangement joins TRBV11-2 to TRBJ2-1; 7 positions agree with TRBD2. The receptor was isolated from a human donor in good health. CDR3 in DNA: TGTGCCAGCAGCTTAGCTAGCGGACTCAATGAGCAGTTCTTC. Encoded protein: CASSLASGLNEQFF. Full variable domain (missing parts from reference TRBV11-2 and TRBJ2-1): EAGVAQSPRYKIIEKRQSVAFWCNPISGHATLYWYQQILGQGPKLLIQFQNNGVVDDSQLPKDRFSAERLKGVDSTLKIQPAKLEDSAVYLCASSLASGLNEQFFGPGTRLTVL.